Listed here are 18 T cell receptor beta chains from one sample, sequenced in a study of blood T cell repertoires in COVID-19. Profiled with immunoSEQ multiplex PCR; TCRdb holds only in-frame clones, not every one. The sample consists of roughly 150,000 clones, less than 80% of them appearing once. What was sequenced was PBMCs or T cells enriched from blood (not recorded which). The receptors come from an older woman in a cohort exposed to, infected with or recovered from COVID-19 (not recorded which).

The chain couples TRBV9 to TRBJ1-5; D is unclear. V lost 6 bases and J 6 bases, leaving 19 bases between the germline ends. CDR3 size: 15 residues. Germline values: CDR1 SGDLS, CDR2 YYNGEE. CDR3 residues: CASNINRRVSQPQHF. Here the CDR3 DNA reads TGTGCCAGCAACATCAATCGGAGGGTAAGTCAGCCCCAGCATTTT. Using reference TRBV9 and TRBJ1-5 for the parts outside the CDR3, the full variable domain is DSGVTQTPKHLITATGQRVTLRCSPRSGDLSVYWYQQSLDQGLQFLIQYYNGEERAKGNILERFSAQQFPDLHSELNLSSLELGDSALYFCASNINRRVSQPQHFGDGTRLSIL.

V is TRBV19 and J is TRBJ1-5; the D gene is possibly TRBD1 (5 bases). CDR3 size: 13 residues. The V and J ends lost 3 bases and 7 bases respectively, with 10 bases between them. The germline gives CDR1 LNHDA, CDR2 SQIVND (reference sequence). CDR3 sequence (DNA): TGTGCCAGTAGTATCCAGGGCGAACAGCCCCAGCATTTT. It codes for CASSIQGEQPQHF.

V is TRBV9 and J is TRBJ2-2, with TRBD2 matching over 12 bases. The V and J ends lost 2 bases and 5 bases, in that order; junction bases with no gene match: 1. The CDR3 sequence is 15 residues long. Germline assignment: CDR1 SGDLS and CDR2 YYNGEE. The chain's CDR3 is CASSVGTSGTGELFF. CDR3 bases: TGTGCCAGCAGCGTGGGGACTAGCGGGACCGGGGAGCTGTTTTTT.

V and J are TRBV11-1 and TRBJ2-5; 7 positions agree with TRBD2. The J segment lost 4 bases and the V segment lost 4 bases, leaving 3 bases of the junction unmatched. Germline loops: CDR1 SGHAT, CDR2 FQDESV (reference sequence). The CDR3 runs 13 residues. CDR3 nucleotide sequence: TGTGCCAGCAGCTGGGGGGAGGGAGAGACCCAGTACTTC. Amino acids: CASSWGEGETQYF.

The J gene is TRBJ2-5, the V gene TRBV9, with 14 bases identical to TRBD2. Trimming at V came to 3 bases and at J to 5 bases, leaving 3 bases not matched to a gene. This CDR3 has 15 amino acids. Germline loops: CDR1 SGDLS, CDR2 YYNGEE. The chain's CDR3 is CASSGGLAGVETQYF. CDR3 coding DNA: TGTGCCAGCAGCGGGGGACTAGCGGGAGTTGAGACCCAGTACTTC. Full variable domain (remainder filled in from reference TRBV9 and TRBJ2-5): DSGVTQTPKHLITATGQRVTLRCSPRSGDLSVYWYQQSLDQGLQFLIQYYNGEERAKGNILERFSAQQFPDLHSELNLSSLELGDSALYFCASSGGLAGVETQYFGPGTRLLVL.

The genes are TRBV12-3 or TRBV12-4 and TRBJ2-1; perhaps TRBD2 as D (6 bases). Between the trimmed V and J ends, which lost 5 bases and 10 bases, there was a span of 9 bases. The CDR3 spans 11 residues. The CDR3 DNA is TGTGCCAGCAGTAGACTAGGAGAGCAGTTCTTC. Protein product: CASSRLGEQFF.

The chain combines TRBV7-6 with TRBJ2-1; no clear D. Germline V gene lookup returns CDR1 SGHVS and CDR2 FNYEAQ. Trimming removed 1 base at V and 0 bases at J, with 7 bases between. The CDR3 is 15 amino acids. The CDR3 DNA follows: TGTGCCAGCAGCTTAGGAGCGCCCTCCTACAATGAGCAGTTCTTC. Protein: CASSLGAPSYNEQFF.

V and J are TRBV18 and TRBJ2-5; the match to TRBD2 covers 11 bases. CDR1 is KGHSH, CDR2 LQKENI, per germline. The CDR3 consists of 13 residues. V lost 8 bases, J lost 1 base, and 0 bases stayed unmatched. DNA for the CDR3: TGTGCCAGCCTAGCGGGAGGCCAAGAGACCCAGTACTTC. Protein: CASLAGGQETQYF.

This sequence joins TRBV24-1 and TRBJ2-3; tentatively, D is TRBD1 (6 bases). Germline V gene sequence: CDR1 KGHDR, CDR2 SFDVKD. CDR3 size: 14 residues. Deletions cut 6 bases from V and 5 bases from J, with 14 bases between. This chain's CDR3 is CATSPPGVRDTQYF. The CDR3 region has the DNA TGTGCCACCAGTCCTCCAGGGGTCAGAGATACGCAGTATTTT.

This rearrangement joins TRBV5-8 to TRBJ2-6; tentatively, D is TRBD2 (6 bases). Trimming removed 1 base at V and 2 bases at J, with 10 bases between. This CDR3 has 16 residues. Germline V CDR1 and CDR2: SGHTS, YDEGEE. The CDR3 loop is CASSLSWGAGANVLTF. The DNA of the CDR3 is TGTGCCAGCAGCTTGAGTTGGGGGGCTGGGGCCAACGTCCTGACTTTC.

The rearrangement uses TRBV5-1 and TRBJ2-2; the match to TRBD2 covers 7 bases. In germline, CDR1 is SGHRS, CDR2 YFSETQ. CDR3 length: 14 residues. J lost 1 base, V lost 9 bases, and 6 bases had no gene match. Written as DNA, the CDR3 is TGCGCCACCTCAGCGGGGATGAACACCGGGGAGCTGTTTTTT. Translating gives CATSAGMNTGELFF.

The chain has TRBV5-1 and TRBJ2-3; TRBD2 aligns across 10 bases. From germline, CDR1 is SGHRS and CDR2 YFSETQ. J was trimmed by 5 bases and V by 6 bases; bases with no gene match: 9. The CDR3 covers 15 residues. CDR3 nucleotides: TGCGCCAGCAAACCAGCGGGAGGGCTCGTAGATACGCAGTATTTT. Amino acid sequence: CASKPAGGLVDTQYF.

This chain uses TRBV2 with TRBJ2-1, with 7 bases that match TRBD2. This CDR3 has 16 amino acids. Germline lookup yields CDR1 SNHLY and CDR2 FYNNEI. V gave up 7 bases and J gave up 0 bases; unmatched junction bases: 9. For the CDR3, the DNA is TGTGCCAGCAAGCTAGCGGCGAGGGACTCCTACAATGAGCAGTTCTTC. Translation: CASKLAARDSYNEQFF.

The chain carries TRBV24-1 and TRBJ2-5; D is ambiguous. This CDR3 is 15 amino acids long. V was trimmed by 6 bases and J by 4 bases, leaving 17 bases between them. Germline V gene lookup returns CDR1 KGHDR and CDR2 SFDVKD. CDR3 nucleotide sequence: TGTGCCACCAGTCGTGGAGAAGGTGGTCGAGAGACCCAGTACTTC. It translates to CATSRGEGGRETQYF.

V usage is TRBV6-5 and J usage is TRBJ2-7, with 9 bases that match TRBD2. With 7 bases clipped from V and 2 bases from J, the junction kept 6 bases outside the gene matches. Germline V CDR1 and CDR2: MNHEY, SVGAGI. The CDR3 contains 14 residues. This CDR3 is CASIPAGGAYEQYF. The CDR3 DNA is TGTGCCAGCATTCCAGCGGGAGGTGCCTACGAGCAGTACTTC.

This rearrangement joins TRBV5-1 to TRBJ1-1, with TRBD1 matching over 8 bases. With 0 bases clipped from V and 10 bases from J, the junction kept 8 bases outside the gene matches. Germline V CDR1 and CDR2: SGHRS, YFSETQ. This CDR3 is built from 14 residues. The CDR3 region is CASSLESDGQGAFF. CDR3 DNA sequence: TGCGCCAGCAGCTTGGAGTCCGACGGACAGGGAGCTTTCTTT. Supplemented by reference TRBV5-1 and TRBJ1-1, the full variable domain reads KAGVTQTPRYLIKTRGQQVTLSCSPISGHRSVSWYQQTPGQGLQFLFEYFSETQRNKGNFPGRFSGRQFSNSRSEMNVSTLELGDSALYLCASSLESDGQGAFFGQGTRLTVV.

The gene calls are TRBV6-5 and TRBJ1-2; possible D gene TRBD1, 5 bases. The CDR3 is made up of 16 amino acids. Germline V gene sequence: CDR1 MNHEY, CDR2 SVGAGI. Trimming left V 0 bases short and J 3 bases short, with 14 bases between. The CDR3: CASSYSWQGTYYGYTF. The CDR3 DNA reads as TGTGCCAGCAGTTACTCGTGGCAGGGTACTTACTATGGCTACACCTTC.

In its sample, this clone was seen once. The V and J genes are TRBV7-6 and TRBJ2-5; TRBD1 matches 9 bases. Trimming cost V 4 bases and J 5 bases; bases outside gene matches: 8. The CDR3 has 15 residues. In germline, CDR1 is SGHVS, CDR2 FNYEAQ. The CDR3 sequence is CASSYRGDRVETQYF. The CDR3 DNA is TGTGCCAGCAGCTACCGCGGGGACAGGGTGGAGACCCAGTACTTC. The full variable domain, with the rest looked up from reference TRBV7-6 and TRBJ2-5, is GAGVSQSPRYKVTKRGQDVALRCDPISGHVSLYWYRQALGQGPEFLTYFNYEAQQDKSGLPNDRFSAERPEGSISTLTIQRTEQRDSAMYRCASSYRGDRVETQYFGPGTRLLVL.